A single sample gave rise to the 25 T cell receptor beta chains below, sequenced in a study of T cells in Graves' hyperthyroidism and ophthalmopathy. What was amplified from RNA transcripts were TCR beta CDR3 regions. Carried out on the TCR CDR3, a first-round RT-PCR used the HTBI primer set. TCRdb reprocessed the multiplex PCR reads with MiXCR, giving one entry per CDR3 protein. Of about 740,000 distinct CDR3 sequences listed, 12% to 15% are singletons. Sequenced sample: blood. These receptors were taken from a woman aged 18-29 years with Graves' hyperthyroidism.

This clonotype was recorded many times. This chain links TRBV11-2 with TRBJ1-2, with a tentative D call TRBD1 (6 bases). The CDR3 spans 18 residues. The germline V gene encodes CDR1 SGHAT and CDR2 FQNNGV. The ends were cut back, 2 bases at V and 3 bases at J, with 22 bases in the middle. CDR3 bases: TGTGCCAGCAGCTTAAAGGGGGGGCCGACCCTCGGATACTATGGCTACACCTTC. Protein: CASSLKGGPTLGYYGYTF.

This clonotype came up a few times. CDR3: CASSARREGYNEQFF. In nucleotides, the CDR3 is TGTGCCAGCAGTGCCCGGCGGGAGGGCTACAATGAGCAGTTCTTC. This chain connects TRBV7-2 to TRBJ2-1; 9 bases fit TRBD2. The germline V gene has CDR1 SGHTA and CDR2 FQGNSA. Trimming at V came to 6 bases and at J to 3 bases, leaving 6 bases not matched to a gene. The CDR3 is 15 residues long. Variable domain in full (rest from reference TRBV7-2 and TRBJ2-1): GAGVSQSPSNKVTEKGKDVELRCDPISGHTALYWYRQSLGQGLEFLIYFQGNSAPDKSGLPSDRFSAERTGGSVSTLTIQRTQQEDSAVYLCASSARREGYNEQFFGPGTRLTVL.

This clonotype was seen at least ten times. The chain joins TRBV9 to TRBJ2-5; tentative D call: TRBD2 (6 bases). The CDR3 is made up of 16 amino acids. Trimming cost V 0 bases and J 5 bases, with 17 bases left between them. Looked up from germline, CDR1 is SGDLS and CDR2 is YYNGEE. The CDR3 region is CASSVGSVGGGETQYF. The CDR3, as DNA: TGTGCCAGCAGCGTAGGATCGGTAGGAGGAGGGGAGACCCAGTACTTC.

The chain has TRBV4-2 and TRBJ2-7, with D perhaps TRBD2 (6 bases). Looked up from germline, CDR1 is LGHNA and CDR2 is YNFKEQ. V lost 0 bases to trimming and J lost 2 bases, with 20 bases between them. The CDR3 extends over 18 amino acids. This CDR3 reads CASSQDGSGVAVPYEQYF. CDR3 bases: TGTGCCAGCAGCCAAGATGGTTCGGGAGTAGCGGTACCCTACGAGCAGTACTTC.

CDR3 nucleotides: TGTGCCAGCAGCTTAGTACGGCGGCCCGAGGGTGTTGGGCAGTTCTTC. The encoded protein is CASSLVRRPEGVGQFF. The rearrangement uses TRBV7-2 and TRBJ2-1, with TRBD2 as a possible D gene (5 bases). CDR3 length equals 16 residues. From germline, CDR1 is SGHTA and CDR2 FQGNSA. Trimming left V 1 base short and J 12 bases short, with 22 bases between.

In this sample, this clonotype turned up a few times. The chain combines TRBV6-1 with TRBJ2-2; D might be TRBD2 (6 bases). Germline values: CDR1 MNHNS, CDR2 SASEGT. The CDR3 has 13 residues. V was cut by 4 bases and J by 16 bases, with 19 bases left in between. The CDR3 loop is CASSGGGPGVEFF. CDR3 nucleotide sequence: TGTGCCAGCAGTGGGGGAGGTCCGGGTGTGGAGTTTTTT.

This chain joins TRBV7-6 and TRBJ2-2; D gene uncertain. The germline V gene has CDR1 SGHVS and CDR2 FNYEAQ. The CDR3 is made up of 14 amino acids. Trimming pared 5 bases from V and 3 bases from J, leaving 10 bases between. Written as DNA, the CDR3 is TGTGCCAGCAGCAACCCGGACGACACCGGGGAGCTGTTTTTT. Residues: CASSNPDDTGELFF. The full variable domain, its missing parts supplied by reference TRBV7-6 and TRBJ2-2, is GAGVSQSPRYKVTKRGQDVALRCDPISGHVSLYWYRQALGQGPEFLTYFNYEAQQDKSGLPNDRFSAERPEGSISTLTIQRTEQRDSAMYRCASSNPDDTGELFFGEGSRLTVL.

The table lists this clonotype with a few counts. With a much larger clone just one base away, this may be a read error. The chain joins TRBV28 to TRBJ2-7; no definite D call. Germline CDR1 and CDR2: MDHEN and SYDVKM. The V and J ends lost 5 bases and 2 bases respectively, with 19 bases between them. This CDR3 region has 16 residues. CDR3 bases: TGTGCCAGCAGTCCCCCGTGGTCCCAACGAACCTACGAGCAGTACTTC. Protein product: CASSPPWSQRTYEQYF.

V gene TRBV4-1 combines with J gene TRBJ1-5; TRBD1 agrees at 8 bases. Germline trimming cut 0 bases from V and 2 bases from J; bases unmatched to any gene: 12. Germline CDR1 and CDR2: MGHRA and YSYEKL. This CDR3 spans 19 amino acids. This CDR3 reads CASSQDPDRVIIGNQPQHF. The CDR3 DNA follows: TGCGCCAGCAGCCAAGACCCGGACAGGGTGATTATAGGCAATCAGCCCCAGCATTTT.

The CDR3 bases are TGTGCCAGCAGTTTCGATAGCGGTTATAGCAATGAGCAGTTCTTC. Protein product: CASSFDSGYSNEQFF. V is TRBV3-1 and J is TRBJ2-1; maybe TRBD2 (6 bases). Trimming stripped 6 bases from V and 6 bases from J, with 18 bases between. Per the germline V gene, CDR1 is LGHDT and CDR2 is YNNKEL (reference sequence). The CDR3 is made up of 15 amino acids.

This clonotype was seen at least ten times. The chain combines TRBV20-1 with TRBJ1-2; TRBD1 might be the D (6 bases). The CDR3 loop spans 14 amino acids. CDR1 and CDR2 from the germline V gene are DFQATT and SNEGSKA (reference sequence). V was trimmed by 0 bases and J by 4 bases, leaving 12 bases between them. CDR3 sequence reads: CSARDTGRGYGYTF. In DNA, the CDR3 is TGCAGTGCTAGAGATACAGGGAGGGGCTATGGCTACACCTTC.

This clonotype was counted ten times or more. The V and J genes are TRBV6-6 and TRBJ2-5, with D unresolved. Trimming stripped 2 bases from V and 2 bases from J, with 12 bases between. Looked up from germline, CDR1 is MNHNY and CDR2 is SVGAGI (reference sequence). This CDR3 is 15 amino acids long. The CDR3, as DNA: TGTGCCAGCAGTTACCAATACAATGGACAAGAGACCCAGTACTTC. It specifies CASSYQYNGQETQYF.

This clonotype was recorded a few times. The CDR3, as DNA: TGCAGTGCTAGAACGACCGAAGACTATGGCTACACCTTC. Its protein product is CSARTTEDYGYTF. V and J are TRBV20-1 and TRBJ1-2; unclear D gene. CDR3 length equals 13 residues. The V gene's germline CDR1 is DFQATT and CDR2 SNEGSKA (reference sequence). Trimming took off 2 bases at V and 3 bases at J, with 10 bases between the two ends.

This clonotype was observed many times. The CDR3 sequence is CAISELPGSSYNEQFF. CDR3 DNA sequence: TGTGCCATCAGTGAGCTCCCGGGAAGCTCCTACAATGAGCAGTTCTTC. The rearrangement uses TRBV10-3 and TRBJ2-1, with a tentative D call TRBD2 (5 bases). CDR3 length: 16 residues. Germline values: CDR1 ENHRY, CDR2 SYGVKD. Trimming cost V 2 bases and J 0 bases, with 11 bases left between them.

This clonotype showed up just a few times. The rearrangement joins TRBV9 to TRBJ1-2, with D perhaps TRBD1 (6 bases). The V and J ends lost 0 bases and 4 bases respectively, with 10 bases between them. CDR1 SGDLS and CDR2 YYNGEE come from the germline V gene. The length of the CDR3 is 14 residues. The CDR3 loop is CASSVDGGLYGYTF. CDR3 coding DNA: TGTGCCAGCAGCGTAGACGGGGGCCTCTATGGCTACACCTTC.

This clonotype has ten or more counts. This CDR3 is CASSPRLAASTDTQYF. The CDR3 DNA reads as TGTGCCAGCAGCCCCCGACTAGCGGCAAGCACAGATACGCAGTATTTT. The V gene is TRBV7-9, the J gene TRBJ2-3; 9 bases map to TRBD2. Germline values: CDR1 SEHNR, CDR2 FQNEAQ (reference sequence). The CDR3 covers 16 residues. Trimming at V came to 5 bases and at J to 0 bases, leaving 6 bases not matched to a gene.

The CDR3 DNA is TGTGCCAGCGAACGGAATGAAAAACTGTTTTTT. Encoded protein: CASERNEKLFF. The genes are TRBV7-9 and TRBJ1-4; D unclear. Germline V gene lookup returns CDR1 SEHNR and CDR2 FQNEAQ (reference sequence). The V end lost 8 bases, the J end lost 5 bases, and 6 bases lay between the germline ends. CDR3 length: 11 residues.

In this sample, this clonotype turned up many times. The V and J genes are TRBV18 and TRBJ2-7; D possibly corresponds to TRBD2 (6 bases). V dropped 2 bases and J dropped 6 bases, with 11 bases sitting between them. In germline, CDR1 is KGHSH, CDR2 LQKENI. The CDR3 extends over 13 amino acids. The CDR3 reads CASSPGGISEQYF. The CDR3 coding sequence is TGTGCCAGCTCACCAGGAGGGATCTCCGAGCAGTACTTC.

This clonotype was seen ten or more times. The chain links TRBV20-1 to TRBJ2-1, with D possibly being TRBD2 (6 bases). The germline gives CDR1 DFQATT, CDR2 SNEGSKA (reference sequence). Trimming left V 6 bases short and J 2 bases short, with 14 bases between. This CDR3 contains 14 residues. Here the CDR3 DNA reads TGCAGTGCCACTAAGGCTAGCGCCTACAATGAGCAGTTCTTC. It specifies CSATKASAYNEQFF.

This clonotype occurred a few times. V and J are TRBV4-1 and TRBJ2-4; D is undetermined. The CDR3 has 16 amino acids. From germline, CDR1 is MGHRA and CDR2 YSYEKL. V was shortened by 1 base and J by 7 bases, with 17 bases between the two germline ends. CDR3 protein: CASSQVGTDRPNIQYF. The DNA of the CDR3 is TGCGCCAGCAGCCAAGTTGGCACAGATCGGCCTAACATTCAGTACTTC.

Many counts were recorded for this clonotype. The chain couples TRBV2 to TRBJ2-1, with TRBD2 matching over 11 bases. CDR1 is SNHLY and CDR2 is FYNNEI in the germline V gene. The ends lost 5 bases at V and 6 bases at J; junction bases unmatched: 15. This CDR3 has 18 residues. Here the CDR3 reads CASSRTSFLAGGTNEQFF. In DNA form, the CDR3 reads TGTGCCAGCAGTCGTACCTCCTTTCTAGCGGGAGGCACCAATGAGCAGTTCTTC.

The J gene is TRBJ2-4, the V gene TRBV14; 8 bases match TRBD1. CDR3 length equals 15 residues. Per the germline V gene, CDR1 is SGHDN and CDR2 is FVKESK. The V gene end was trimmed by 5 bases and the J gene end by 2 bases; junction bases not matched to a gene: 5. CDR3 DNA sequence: TGTGCCAGCAGCACGCGACAGGGGACCAAAAACATTCAGTACTTC. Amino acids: CASSTRQGTKNIQYF.

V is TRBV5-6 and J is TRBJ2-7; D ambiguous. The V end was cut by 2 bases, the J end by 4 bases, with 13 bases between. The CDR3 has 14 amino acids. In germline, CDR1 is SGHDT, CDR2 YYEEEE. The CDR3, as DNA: TGTGCCAGCAGCTTCAGGCTTGGGGAATACGAGCAGTACTTC. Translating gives CASSFRLGEYEQYF.

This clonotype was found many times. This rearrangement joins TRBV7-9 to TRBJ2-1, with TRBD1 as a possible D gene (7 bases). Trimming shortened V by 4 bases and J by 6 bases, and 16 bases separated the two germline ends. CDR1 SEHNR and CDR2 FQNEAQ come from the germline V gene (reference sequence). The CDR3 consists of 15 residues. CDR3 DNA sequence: TGTGCCAGCAGCTCCAGACAGGGAGGTGTCAATGAGCAGTTCTTC. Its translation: CASSSRQGGVNEQFF.

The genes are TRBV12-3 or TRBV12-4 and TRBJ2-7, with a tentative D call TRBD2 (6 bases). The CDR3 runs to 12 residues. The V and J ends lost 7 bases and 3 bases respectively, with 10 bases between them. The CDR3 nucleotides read TGTGCCAGCACCGGGACTTACTACGAGCAGTACTTC. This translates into CASTGTYYEQYF.